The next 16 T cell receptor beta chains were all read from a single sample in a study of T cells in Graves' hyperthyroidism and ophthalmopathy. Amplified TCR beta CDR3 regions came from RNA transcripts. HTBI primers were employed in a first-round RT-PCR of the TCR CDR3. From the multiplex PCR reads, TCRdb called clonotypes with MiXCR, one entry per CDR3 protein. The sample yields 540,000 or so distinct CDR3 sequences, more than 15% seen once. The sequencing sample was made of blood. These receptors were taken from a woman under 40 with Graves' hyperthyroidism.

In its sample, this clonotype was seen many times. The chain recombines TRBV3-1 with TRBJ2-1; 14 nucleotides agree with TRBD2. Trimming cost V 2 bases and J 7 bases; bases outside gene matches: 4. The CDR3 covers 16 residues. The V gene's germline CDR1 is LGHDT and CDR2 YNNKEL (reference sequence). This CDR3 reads CASSQRGLAGENEQFF. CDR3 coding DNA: TGTGCCAGCAGCCAAAGGGGACTAGCGGGAGAAAATGAGCAGTTCTTC.

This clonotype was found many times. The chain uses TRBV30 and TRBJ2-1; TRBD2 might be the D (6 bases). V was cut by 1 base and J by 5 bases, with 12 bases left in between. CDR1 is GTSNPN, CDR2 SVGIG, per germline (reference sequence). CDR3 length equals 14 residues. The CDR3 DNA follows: TGTGCCTGGAGTGGTTTAGCGGAGGACAATGAGCAGTTCTTC. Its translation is CAWSGLAEDNEQFF.

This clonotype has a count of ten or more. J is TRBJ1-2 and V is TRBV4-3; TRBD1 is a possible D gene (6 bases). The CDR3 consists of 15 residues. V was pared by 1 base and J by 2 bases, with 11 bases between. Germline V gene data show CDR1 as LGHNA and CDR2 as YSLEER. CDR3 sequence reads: CASSQVNRVNYGYTF. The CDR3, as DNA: TGCGCCAGCAGCCAAGTTAACAGGGTCAACTATGGCTACACCTTC.

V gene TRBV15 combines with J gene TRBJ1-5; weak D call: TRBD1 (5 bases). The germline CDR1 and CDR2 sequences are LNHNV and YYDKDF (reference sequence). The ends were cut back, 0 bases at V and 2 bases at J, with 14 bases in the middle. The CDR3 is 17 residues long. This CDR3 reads CATSRDATGLGNQPQHF. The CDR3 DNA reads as TGTGCCACCAGCAGAGATGCCACAGGTTTGGGCAATCAGCCCCAGCATTTT.

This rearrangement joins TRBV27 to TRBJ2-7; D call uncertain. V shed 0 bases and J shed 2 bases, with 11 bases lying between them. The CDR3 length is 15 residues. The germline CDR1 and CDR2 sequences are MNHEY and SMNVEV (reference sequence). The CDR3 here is CASSLSGSSAYEQYF. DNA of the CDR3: TGTGCCAGCAGTTTATCGGGTAGCAGCGCCTACGAGCAGTACTTC.

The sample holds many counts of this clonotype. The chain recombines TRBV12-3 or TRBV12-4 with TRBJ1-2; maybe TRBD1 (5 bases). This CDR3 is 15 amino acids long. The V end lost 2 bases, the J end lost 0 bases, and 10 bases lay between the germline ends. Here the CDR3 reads CASSLSGEANYGYTF. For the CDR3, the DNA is TGTGCCAGCAGTTTATCGGGGGAGGCTAACTATGGCTACACCTTC.

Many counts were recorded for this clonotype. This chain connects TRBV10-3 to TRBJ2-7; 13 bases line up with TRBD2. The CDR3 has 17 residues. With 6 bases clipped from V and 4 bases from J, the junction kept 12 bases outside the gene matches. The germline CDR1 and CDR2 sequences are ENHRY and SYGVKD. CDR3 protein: CAIRRTSGSDNLYEQYF. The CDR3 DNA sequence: TGTGCCATCAGGCGGACTAGCGGGAGCGACAACTTGTACGAGCAGTACTTC.

CDR3 nucleotides: TGTGCCAGCTCAGAATTCATGACAGGGGATAACAATGAGCAGTTCTTC. Residues: CASSEFMTGDNNEQFF. The chain links TRBV18 to TRBJ2-1, with TRBD1 identical over 8 bases. The CDR3 is made up of 16 amino acids. Germline CDR1 and CDR2: KGHSH and LQKENI. The ends lost 5 bases at V and 5 bases at J; junction bases unmatched: 11. The whole variable domain, remainder taken from reference TRBV18 and TRBJ2-1, is NAGVMQNPRHLVRRRGQEARLRCSPMKGHSHVYWYRQLPEEGLKFMVYLQKENIIDESGMPKERFSAEFPKEGPSILRIQQVVRGDSAAYFCASSEFMTGDNNEQFFGPGTRLTVL.

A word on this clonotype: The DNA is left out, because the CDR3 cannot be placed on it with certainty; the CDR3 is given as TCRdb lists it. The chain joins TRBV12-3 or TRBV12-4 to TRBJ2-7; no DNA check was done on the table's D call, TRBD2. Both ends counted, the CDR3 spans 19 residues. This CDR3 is CASSFYICSASRGTYEQYF.

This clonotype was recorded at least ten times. The CDR3, as DNA: TGTGCCAGCAGCTTAGACCTAGCGGGAGGTGCCGGGGAGCTGTTTTTT. This sequence encodes CASSLDLAGGAGELFF. The chain employs TRBV11-2 and TRBJ2-2, with 11 bases matching TRBD2. Germline lookup yields CDR1 SGHAT and CDR2 FQNNGV. V shed 0 bases, J shed 6 bases, and the junction held 3 bases outside the gene matches. The CDR3 totals 16 residues.

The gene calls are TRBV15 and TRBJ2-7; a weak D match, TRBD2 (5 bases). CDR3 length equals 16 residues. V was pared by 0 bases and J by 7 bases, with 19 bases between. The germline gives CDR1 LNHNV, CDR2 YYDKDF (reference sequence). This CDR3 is CATSRDEGQPWGEQYF. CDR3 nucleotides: TGTGCCACCAGCAGAGATGAGGGCCAGCCTTGGGGAGAGCAGTACTTC.

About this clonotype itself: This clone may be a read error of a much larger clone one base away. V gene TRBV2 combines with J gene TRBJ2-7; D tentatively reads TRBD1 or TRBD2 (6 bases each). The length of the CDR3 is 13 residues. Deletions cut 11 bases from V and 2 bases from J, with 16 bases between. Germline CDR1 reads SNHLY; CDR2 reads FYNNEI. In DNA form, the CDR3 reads TGTGCCGGCACCCCTCGGGGGCCCTACGAGCAGTACTTC. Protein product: CAGTPRGPYEQYF.

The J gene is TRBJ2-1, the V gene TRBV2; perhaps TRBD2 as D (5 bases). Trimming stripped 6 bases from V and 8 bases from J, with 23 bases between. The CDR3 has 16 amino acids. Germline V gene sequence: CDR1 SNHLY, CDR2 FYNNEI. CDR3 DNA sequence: TGTGCCAGCAGCGCAGGACTCGCGGTTCCACTCGATGAGCAGTTCTTC. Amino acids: CASSAGLAVPLDEQFF.

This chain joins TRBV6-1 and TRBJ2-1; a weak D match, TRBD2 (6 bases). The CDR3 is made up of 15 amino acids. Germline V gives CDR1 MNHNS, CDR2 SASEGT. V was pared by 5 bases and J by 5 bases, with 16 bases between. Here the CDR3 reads CASSTSSANNNEQFF. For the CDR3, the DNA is TGTGCCAGCAGTACCTCTAGCGCTAACAACAATGAGCAGTTCTTC.

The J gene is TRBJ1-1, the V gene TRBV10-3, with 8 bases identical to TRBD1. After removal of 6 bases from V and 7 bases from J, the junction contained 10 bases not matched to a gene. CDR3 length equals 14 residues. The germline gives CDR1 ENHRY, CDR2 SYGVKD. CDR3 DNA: TGTGCCATCAGGGTACAGGGGGGATCAGGTGAAGCTTTCTTT. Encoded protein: CAIRVQGGSGEAFF.

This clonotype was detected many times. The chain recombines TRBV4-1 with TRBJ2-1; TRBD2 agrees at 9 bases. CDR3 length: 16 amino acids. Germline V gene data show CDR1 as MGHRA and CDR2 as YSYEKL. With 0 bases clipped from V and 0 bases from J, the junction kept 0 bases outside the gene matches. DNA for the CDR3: TGCGCCAGCAGCCAAGAACTAGCGGGCTCCTACAATGAGCAGTTCTTC. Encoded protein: CASSQELAGSYNEQFF.